This T cell receptor beta chain was documented in a study of blood T cell repertoires in COVID-19. Overall study: Whether acute or convalescent, the COVID-19 samples came from the United States, Italy and Spain. Sources were T cells, B-cell-depleted T cells, or PBMCs; the material itself was cDNA or gDNA.

Trimming cost V 0 bases and J 1 base, with 7 bases left between them. Germline V gene lookup returns CDR1 SGHKS and CDR2 YYEKEE (reference sequence). The CDR3 sequence is 14 residues long. In the original analysis: The assay estimated nucleated cells by amplifying reference gene primers. Here immunoSEQ multiplex PCR was the method, and the copy in TCRdb shows in-frame clones only, minus some. That table furnishes V, J and clone size, whereas the DNA furnished D and trimming. The table shows 85,000 to 90,000 clones, with around 87% occurring only once. V is TRBV5-5 and J is TRBJ1-2; no clear D. The material sequenced was peripheral blood. This clonotype originated in a human donor in a cohort sampled during active COVID-19. The CDR3: CASSLGTDNYGYTF. The CDR3 nucleotides read TGTGCCAGCAGCTTGGGAACAGATAACTATGGCTACACCTTC.